This passage covers 18 T cell receptor beta chains from one sample sequenced in a study of blood T cell repertoires in COVID-19. Using immunoSEQ multiplex PCR, the repertoire was profiled, and TCRdb retains in-frame clones only, with some absent. The data contain 55,000 to 70,000 clones, approximately 90% of them singletons. The sequencing input was peripheral blood. The receptors shown here come from a woman aged 65 to 85 with active COVID-19.

The rearrangement links TRBV3-1 (or the pseudogene TRBV3-2) to TRBJ2-1; 12 nucleotides agree with TRBD2. Germline CDR1 and CDR2: LGHDT and YNNKEL (reference sequence). The V and J ends lost 6 bases and 8 bases, in that order; junction bases with no gene match: 8. CDR3 length equals 15 residues. The CDR3: CASRPSGRAGDEQFF. The DNA of the CDR3 is TGTGCCAGCAGGCCTAGCGGGAGGGCTGGAGATGAGCAGTTCTTC.

The chain has TRBV9 and TRBJ2-5, with 8 nucleotides matching TRBD2. The junction had 5 bases not matched to a gene; V was cut back by 0 bases and J by 1 base. The CDR3 spans 16 residues. Per germline, CDR1 SGDLS and CDR2 YYNGEE. Here the CDR3 reads CASSVGLAGTQETQYF. Written as DNA, the CDR3 is TGTGCCAGCAGCGTAGGTCTAGCGGGTACCCAAGAGACCCAGTACTTC. The full variable domain, in which reference TRBV9 and TRBJ2-5 provide the parts outside the CDR3, is DSGVTQTPKHLITATGQRVTLRCSPRSGDLSVYWYQQSLDQGLQFLIQYYNGEERAKGNILERFSAQQFPDLHSELNLSSLELGDSALYFCASSVGLAGTQETQYFGPGTRLLVL.

The genes are TRBV19 and TRBJ2-1; 13 bases are shared with TRBD2. Germline loops: CDR1 LNHDA, CDR2 SQIVND (reference sequence). The CDR3 loop spans 24 amino acids. V dropped 4 bases and J dropped 4; count of bases not matched to a gene: 28. CDR3 coding DNA: TGTGCCAGTAGTACCCCCCCTTTACTAGCGGGAGGGCCCCAACCGGCACTCGTATACAATGAGCAGTTCTTC. Protein sequence: CASSTPPLLAGGPQPALVYNEQFF.

This sequence joins TRBV6-1 and TRBJ2-1, with TRBD2 matching over 11 bases. The germline V gene has CDR1 MNHNS and CDR2 SASEGT. The CDR3 loop spans 21 amino acids. Germline trimming cut 2 bases from V and 0 bases from J; bases unmatched to any gene: 15. The CDR3 region is CASSETTPGLAVRSSYNEQFF. The CDR3 nucleotides are TGTGCCAGCAGTGAAACGACTCCGGGACTAGCGGTCCGAAGCTCCTACAATGAGCAGTTCTTC.

This sequence joins TRBV6-5 and TRBJ2-7; tentative D call: TRBD1 (5 bases). The CDR3 consists of 16 residues. Trimming took off 1 base at V and 5 bases at J, with 18 bases between the two ends. Germline V gene lookup returns CDR1 MNHEY and CDR2 SVGAGI. DNA of the CDR3: TGTGCCAGCAGTTACTGGGGTGGGGCAGGGCGCAACGAGCAGTACTTC. Its protein product is CASSYWGGAGRNEQYF.

The V gene is TRBV7-2, the J gene TRBJ2-5; no clear D. V lost 5 bases and J lost 5, with 12 bases in between. There are 13 residues in the CDR3. Germline V gives CDR1 SGHTA, CDR2 FQGNSA. The CDR3 DNA is TGTGCCAGCAGCCCGAACACCCAGGAGACCCAGTACTTC. Protein product: CASSPNTQETQYF.

V gene TRBV5-1 combines with J gene TRBJ1-3, with TRBD1 as a possible D gene (6 bases). Germline lookup yields CDR1 SGHRS and CDR2 YFSETQ. This CDR3 is 14 amino acids long. Trimming pared 4 bases from V and 4 bases from J, leaving 12 bases between. The CDR3 sequence is CASSQGMSGNTIYF. As DNA, the CDR3 is TGCGCCAGCAGCCAGGGGATGAGCGGAAACACCATATATTTT. Full variable domain (rest looked up from reference TRBV5-1 and TRBJ1-3): KAGVTQTPRYLIKTRGQQVTLSCSPISGHRSVSWYQQTPGQGLQFLFEYFSETQRNKGNFPGRFSGRQFSNSRSEMNVSTLELGDSALYLCASSQGMSGNTIYFGEGSWLTVV.

This chain uses TRBV28 with TRBJ2-4; TRBD1 might be the D (6 bases). This CDR3 region has 15 residues. V was shortened by 6 bases and J by 2 bases, with 14 bases between the two germline ends. CDR1 MDHEN and CDR2 SYDVKM come from the germline V gene. This chain's CDR3 is CASSADSFPKNIQYF. The CDR3 coding sequence is TGTGCCAGCAGCGCGGACAGTTTTCCCAAAAACATTCAGTACTTC.

This clone was observed once. The V and J genes are TRBV28 and TRBJ1-2, with D perhaps TRBD1 (6 bases). The CDR3 consists of 15 residues. In germline, CDR1 is MDHEN, CDR2 SYDVKM. V gave up 4 bases and J gave up 1 base, with 13 bases separating them. The CDR3 DNA reads TGTGCCAGCAGTTCGGGGGGCAGAGTTAACTATGGCTACACCTTC. Its translation is CASSSGGRVNYGYTF.

V and J are TRBV7-3 and TRBJ2-1; 7 bases fit TRBD2. The CDR3 extends over 15 amino acids. Germline lookup yields CDR1 SGHTA and CDR2 FQGTGA. V lost 0 bases, J lost 5 bases, and 4 bases stayed unmatched. The CDR3 spells CASSLTAAGDNEQFF. The CDR3 DNA reads TGTGCCAGCAGCTTAACGGCCGCGGGGGACAATGAGCAGTTCTTC.

The chain employs TRBV28 and TRBJ1-2, with D hard to call. CDR1 is MDHEN and CDR2 is SYDVKM in the germline V gene. The V gene lost 3 bases and the J gene lost 2 bases, with 7 bases spanning the gap. The CDR3 loop spans 13 amino acids. The CDR3 coding sequence is TGTGCCAGCAGTTTTGGCCAGAACTATGGCTACACCTTC. It translates to CASSFGQNYGYTF.

This chain joins TRBV6-5 and TRBJ2-5; D remains ambiguous. The CDR3 extends over 12 amino acids. In germline, CDR1 is MNHEY, CDR2 SVGAGI. The V end lost 4 bases, the J end lost 2 bases, and 5 bases lay between the germline ends. The CDR3 here is CASSFTQETQYF. In nucleotides, the CDR3 is TGTGCCAGCAGTTTCACACAAGAGACCCAGTACTTC.

The V gene is TRBV4-1, the J gene TRBJ2-4, with 10 bases lining up with TRBD2. CDR1 is MGHRA, CDR2 YSYEKL, per germline. The CDR3 consists of 18 residues. V lost 1 base and J lost 2; bases outside the gene matches: 8. The CDR3 DNA reads TGCGCCAGCAGCCAAGGGGCAGCGGGAGGGGTAACCAAAAACATTCAGTACTTC. Amino acids: CASSQGAAGGVTKNIQYF.

The rearrangement joins TRBV5-4 to TRBJ2-3; TRBD2 is a possible D gene (6 bases). The V gene's germline CDR1 is SGHNT and CDR2 YYREEE (reference sequence). The CDR3 totals 14 residues. Trimming shortened V by 2 bases and J by 6 bases, and 13 bases separated the two germline ends. CDR3 in DNA: TGTGCCAGCAGCTTTAGCGGAACAGGCGATACGCAGTATTTT. It is translated as CASSFSGTGDTQYF. The complete variable domain, with remaining parts taken from reference TRBV5-4 and TRBJ2-3, reads ETGVTQSPTHLIKTRGQQVTLRCSSQSGHNTVSWYQQALGQGPQFIFQYYREEENGRGNFPPRFSGLQFPNYSSELNVNALELDDSALYLCASSFSGTGDTQYFGPGTRLTVL.

As to this clone: One junction end does not reproduce the germline sequence, and a read error may be involved. The J gene is TRBJ2-1, the V gene TRBV7-7, with 11 bases aligning to TRBD1. Germline V gene sequence: CDR1 SSHAT, CDR2 FNYEAQ (reference sequence). This CDR3 spans 16 amino acids. CDR3 region: CASSYWTGGGDDEQFF. The CDR3 nucleotides read TGTGCTAGCAGCTACTGGACAGGGGGCGGGGACGATGAGCAGTTCTTC.

The V gene is TRBV11-3, the J gene TRBJ2-1; tentatively, D is TRBD2 (6 bases). The V end lost 5 bases, the J end lost 0 bases, and 14 bases lay between the germline ends. The CDR3 has 16 amino acids. Germline V CDR1 and CDR2: SGHNT, YENEEA. The CDR3 nucleotides are TGTGCCAGCAGCCTTAACTTCGGGGGCTCCTACAATGAGCAGTTCTTC. As protein: CASSLNFGGSYNEQFF.

This chain joins TRBV2 and TRBJ1-6, with D hard to call. The CDR3 consists of 14 residues. V was pared by 7 bases and J by 5 bases, with 12 bases between. Germline CDR1 reads SNHLY; CDR2 reads FYNNEI. CDR3 sequence (DNA): TGTGCCAGCAAACGGGGATTGGATAATTCACCCCTCCACTTT. Translation gives CASKRGLDNSPLHF.

The genes are TRBV2 and TRBJ2-1; 11 bases map to TRBD2. Germline V lookup: CDR1 SNHLY, CDR2 FYNNEI. V shed 7 bases, J shed 4 bases, and the junction held 3 bases outside the gene matches. The CDR3 has 14 residues. CDR3 bases: TGTGCCAGCAAGGGACTAGCGGCTTACAATGAGCAGTTCTTC. This encodes CASKGLAAYNEQFF. Full variable domain (outside the CDR3, taken from reference TRBV2 and TRBJ2-1): EPEVTQTPSHQVTQMGQEVILRCVPISNHLYFYWYRQILGQKVEFLVSFYNNEISEKSEIFDDQFSVERPDGSNFTLKIRSTKLEDSAMYFCASKGLAAYNEQFFGPGTRLTVL.